This is a list of T cell receptor beta chains from one sample in a study of technical replicates of blood from several donors. Libraries were prepared by immunoSEQ multiplex PCR; TCRdb keeps only in-frame clonotypes and omits some of them. The profile shows approximately 99,000 clones, nearly 97% of them singletons. The sequencing input was T cells isolated from PBMCs. The receptors were gathered from a human donor in good health. Each CDR3 is given with its conserved first and last residue. Each record gives: J gene, V gene, clone size, D gene, CDR3 DNA, CDR3 protein. The D gene is left open where the match is weak. Clone size, where shown, is once, few, many, or a class for clones that have expanded.

j_call: TRBJ1-1; v_call: TRBV4-1; clone_size: -; d_call: -; cdr3_nt: TGCGCCAGCAGCCCGACAGAAAACACTGAAGCTTTCTTT; cdr3_aa: CASSPTENTEAFF
j_call: TRBJ1-2; v_call: TRBV28; clone_size: -; d_call: TRBD1; cdr3_nt: TGTGCCAGCAGTTCTCTCATGGGACAGGGGTATGGCTACACCTTC; cdr3_aa: CASSSLMGQGYGYTF
j_call: TRBJ2-2; v_call: TRBV28; clone_size: -; d_call: -; cdr3_nt: TGTGCCACCACGTCTGGGATGCGGGATACCGGGGAGCTGTTTTTT; cdr3_aa: CATTSGMRDTGELFF
j_call: TRBJ2-4; v_call: TRBV2; clone_size: -; d_call: TRBD2; cdr3_nt: TGTGCCAGCAGGGCCGGGACTAGTGGAGACATTCAGTACTTC; cdr3_aa: CASRAGTSGDIQYF
j_call: TRBJ2-7; v_call: TRBV4-1; clone_size: -; d_call: TRBD1; cdr3_nt: TGCGCCAGCAGCCAAGAGGGACAGGTACGCGAGCAGTACTTC; cdr3_aa: CASSQEGQVREQYF
j_call: TRBJ2-5; v_call: TRBV18; clone_size: once; d_call: TRBD2; cdr3_nt: TGTGCCAGCTCCCGCGGGGGTCTCCAAGAGACCCAGTACTTC; cdr3_aa: CASSRGGLQETQYF
j_call: TRBJ2-5; v_call: TRBV4-1; clone_size: -; d_call: TRBD2; cdr3_nt: TGCGCCAGCAGGGGATTGACACTAGCGGGGGGCCCCACCTCGTTTGAGACCCAGTACTTC; cdr3_aa: CASRGLTLAGGPTSFETQYF
j_call: TRBJ1-2; v_call: TRBV28; clone_size: -; d_call: -; cdr3_nt: TGTGCCAGCAGTTCCGGAGGTCAGTACTATGGCTACACCTTC; cdr3_aa: CASSSGGQYYGYTF
j_call: TRBJ2-1; v_call: TRBV9; clone_size: -; d_call: TRBD2; cdr3_nt: TGTGCCAGCAGCCCTAGCGGGGGGGCCGGTGAGCAGTTCTTC; cdr3_aa: CASSPSGGAGEQFF
j_call: TRBJ1-1; v_call: TRBV5-1; clone_size: few; d_call: -; cdr3_nt: TGCGCCAGCAGCTTGGTGGGCAGTTTGAACACTGAAGCTTTCTTT; cdr3_aa: CASSLVGSLNTEAFF
j_call: TRBJ1-5; v_call: TRBV6-5; clone_size: -; d_call: TRBD1; cdr3_nt: TGTGCCAGCAGTTCCGACAGGGACAATCAGCCCCAGCATTTT; cdr3_aa: CASSSDRDNQPQHF
j_call: TRBJ1-4; v_call: TRBV5-1; clone_size: -; d_call: -; cdr3_nt: TGCGCCAGCAGCTCAGGGGCCCTTAATGAAAAACTGTTTTTT; cdr3_aa: CASSSGALNEKLFF
j_call: TRBJ2-5; v_call: TRBV18; clone_size: -; d_call: -; cdr3_nt: TGTGCCAGCTCATCCTCGGAGACCCAGTACTTC; cdr3_aa: CASSSSETQYF
j_call: TRBJ1-1; v_call: TRBV25-1; clone_size: few; d_call: -; cdr3_nt: TGTGCCAGCACGAAGACAGCCGGGCACACTGAAGCTTTCTTT; cdr3_aa: CASTKTAGHTEAFF
j_call: TRBJ2-1; v_call: TRBV7-6; clone_size: -; d_call: -; cdr3_nt: TGTGCCAGCAGCCCCTTTGGGGGGATAGATGAGCAGTTCTTC; cdr3_aa: CASSPFGGIDEQFF
j_call: TRBJ1-2; v_call: TRBV6-5; clone_size: -; d_call: TRBD1; cdr3_nt: TGTGCCAGCAGCTTCCGACAGGGCGATGGCTACACCTTC; cdr3_aa: CASSFRQGDGYTF
j_call: TRBJ2-1; v_call: TRBV9; clone_size: -; d_call: TRBD2; cdr3_nt: TGTGCCAGCAGCGGTAGCGGGAGGGCCTTTAACAATGAGCAGTTCTTC; cdr3_aa: CASSGSGRAFNNEQFF
j_call: TRBJ2-3; v_call: TRBV4-1; clone_size: once; d_call: -; cdr3_nt: TGCGCCAGCAGCCATGATATGACTGTGACTTCGTCGCAGTATTTT; cdr3_aa: CASSHDMTVTSSQYF
j_call: TRBJ2-7; v_call: TRBV18; clone_size: -; d_call: -; cdr3_nt: TGTGCCAGCTCACCAATTCCCAGCTCCTACGAGCAGTACTTC; cdr3_aa: CASSPIPSSYEQYF
j_call: TRBJ1-1; v_call: TRBV7-8; clone_size: few; d_call: TRBD1; cdr3_nt: TGTGCCAGCAGCCCTCACAGGGGAAAGGCTGAAGCTTTCTTT; cdr3_aa: CASSPHRGKAEAFF
j_call: TRBJ2-4; v_call: TRBV11-3; clone_size: -; d_call: -; cdr3_nt: TGTGCCAGCAGCCCCTCGGGAGAGGTATCCGGGAACATTCAGTACTTC; cdr3_aa: CASSPSGEVSGNIQYF
j_call: TRBJ1-1; v_call: TRBV7-6; clone_size: once; d_call: TRBD1; cdr3_nt: TGTGCCAGCAGCTCAGGAGACAGGGCGGTCACTGAAGCTTTCTTT; cdr3_aa: CASSSGDRAVTEAFF
j_call: TRBJ1-3; v_call: TRBV5-6; clone_size: -; d_call: -; cdr3_nt: TGTGCCAGCAGCCCCCGGCGGGCTCTCACTGGAAACACCATATATTTT; cdr3_aa: CASSPRRALTGNTIYF
j_call: TRBJ1-5; v_call: TRBV7-8; clone_size: -; d_call: TRBD1; cdr3_nt: TGTGCCAGCAGCTTTATGCGACAGGGAAAGAATCAGCCCCAGCATTTT; cdr3_aa: CASSFMRQGKNQPQHF
j_call: TRBJ1-4; v_call: TRBV7-2; clone_size: -; d_call: -; cdr3_nt: TGTGCCAGCAGCCGAGCAACTAATGAAAAACTGTTTTTT; cdr3_aa: CASSRATNEKLFF